Listed below are T cell receptor beta chains from one sample, sequenced in a study of blood T cell repertoires in COVID-19. Only in-frame clones appear in the TCRdb table, and some are missing; sequencing was by immunoSEQ multiplex PCR. The sample records 90,000 to 100,000 clones, 80% to 90% being singletons. What was sequenced was peripheral blood. These receptors originate from a man in his 60s with acute or convalescent COVID-19. Both conserved end residues are part of each CDR3. D genes are given only for firm matches. Size values are once, few and many counts, or a class for expanded clones, and some rows have none.

-,TRBV15,TRBJ2-1,-,TGTGCCACCAGCGGACCTCTGGGTACCCGGGGCAATGAGCAGTTCTTC,CATSGPLGTRGNEQFF
TRBD1,TRBV7-2,TRBJ1-5,-,TGTGTCAGCAGGTTAACCGGGACAGGGGGAATACAGCCCCAGCATTTT,CVSRLTGTGGIQPQHF
TRBD2,TRBV3-1/TRBV3-2,TRBJ2-5,-,TGTGCCAGCAGCCCGGGACTAGCGGGGTCAGAGACCCAGTACTTC,CASSPGLAGSETQYF
-,TRBV27,TRBJ2-1,-,TGTGCCAGCAGTTTCGTTGGGCTATCCTACAATGAGCAGTTCTTC,CASSFVGLSYNEQFF
-,TRBV2,TRBJ1-2,-,TGTGCCAGCATTGTCGACGGCGGAGGCGGCTACACCTTC,CASIVDGGGGYTF
-,TRBV6-6,TRBJ1-6,-,TGTGCCAGCAGTTACTCCGGGGATTCACCCCTCCACTTT,CASSYSGDSPLHF
-,TRBV6-2/TRBV6-3,TRBJ1-4,-,TGTGCCAGCAGTTACTCGTTGCGGGCCCGGGGGGAAAAACTGTTTTTT,CASSYSLRARGEKLFF
-,TRBV5-1,TRBJ2-1,-,TGCGCCAGCAGCGGGAGCTCCTACAATGAGCAGTTCTTC,CASSGSSYNEQFF
-,TRBV15,TRBJ1-3,-,TGTGCCACCAGCAGAGATGGGGCAGGGGGAAACACCATATATTTT,CATSRDGAGGNTIYF
TRBD1,TRBV7-8,TRBJ1-4,-,TGTGCCAGCAGCTTATGGGGACAGGCAACTAATGAAAAACTGTTTTTT,CASSLWGQATNEKLFF
TRBD1,TRBV7-8,TRBJ1-1,-,TGTGCCAGCAGCATCAGGACAGGTCCTAGACTGAACACTGAAGCTTTCTTT,CASSIRTGPRLNTEAFF
-,TRBV3-1/TRBV3-2,TRBJ2-1,once,TGTGCCAGCAGCCATCAACTAGTGCAGCTCTTC,CASSHQLVQLF
TRBD2,TRBV7-2,TRBJ2-5,once,TGTGCCAGCAGCAAAGGACTAGCGGGGGCCCAAGAGACCCAGTACTTC,CASSKGLAGAQETQYF
TRBD1,TRBV2,TRBJ1-5,-,TGTGCCAGCAGTGAAGGGACAGGGTTTCAGCCCCAGCATTTT,CASSEGTGFQPQHF
-,TRBV3-1/TRBV3-2,TRBJ1-2,-,TGTGCCAGCACCCTTCAGGGCGGGGGCTGGGGTGGCTACACCTTC,CASTLQGGGWGGYTF
-,TRBV9,TRBJ2-1,-,TGTGCCAGCAGCGTGGGGGGGGCTCCCGAGCAGTTCTTC,CASSVGGAPEQFF
-,TRBV7-3,TRBJ1-1,once,TGTGCCAGCAGCTTAACAGGGGGCACTGAAGCTTTCTTT,CASSLTGGTEAFF
-,TRBV6-5,TRBJ2-7,-,TGTGCCAGCCGGACGGGGTTCTACGAGCAGTACTTC,CASRTGFYEQYF
-,TRBV2,TRBJ1-6,-,TGTGCCAGCAGTGAAAGGGCACAGGAGAATTCACCCCTCCACTTT,CASSERAQENSPLHF
-,TRBV28,TRBJ2-5,-,TGTGCCAGCCGTTCCCCCCCGCCGCACAGCGAGACCCAGTACTTC,CASRSPPPHSETQYF
-,TRBV7-2,TRBJ1-6,few,TGTGCCAGCAGCTTAGGGAGCAGGGGTAATTCACCCCTCCACTTT,CASSLGSRGNSPLHF
TRBD1,TRBV6-4,TRBJ1-6,-,TGTGCCAGCAGTGACTCGACAGGGGGCTCACCCCTCCACTTT,CASSDSTGGSPLHF
-,TRBV9,TRBJ1-6,-,TGTGCCAGCAGCCCCCGACAGGAAAATTCACCCCTCCACTTT,CASSPRQENSPLHF
-,TRBV5-6,TRBJ2-2,-,TGTGCCAGCAGCCTACGTTCGATCCCCTTGCTCGGGGAGCTGTTTTTT,CASSLRSIPLLGELFF
-,TRBV4-2,TRBJ1-6,-,TGTGCCAGCAGCGATCGACAGAGATCGTCTAATTCACCCCTCCACTTT,CASSDRQRSSNSPLHF
-,TRBV28,TRBJ2-5,-,TGTGCCAGCAGTTGGACCCCGGGGAGCGCAGAGACCCAGTACTTC,CASSWTPGSAETQYF
-,TRBV19,TRBJ1-1,few,TGTGCCAGTAATCAGGGCTGGGTGAACACTGAAGCTTTCTTT,CASNQGWVNTEAFF
-,TRBV6-5,TRBJ1-5,-,TGTGCCAGCAGCCGAACAGACACCCAGGAGCCCCAGCATTTT,CASSRTDTQEPQHF
TRBD2,TRBV3-1/TRBV3-2,TRBJ2-5,once,TGTGCCAGCAGCCAAGAGGGGCGGGGGGAGGAGACCCAGTACTTC,CASSQEGRGEETQYF
-,TRBV10-3,TRBJ2-7,-,TGTGCCATCAGTGACAGGGGCAACCCATCCTACGAGCAGTACTTC,CAISDRGNPSYEQYF
TRBD1,TRBV10-3,TRBJ2-1,once,TGTGCCATCAGTGATCGGGGACAGGGGAGGAATGAGCAGTTCTTC,CAISDRGQGRNEQFF
TRBD1,TRBV2,TRBJ1-2,-,TGTGCCAGCAGTGTAGAGACAGGGGGCTTGGGCTATGGCTACACCTTC,CASSVETGGLGYGYTF
-,TRBV2,TRBJ1-1,-,TGTGCCAGCAGTGGGCTGAACACTGAAGCTTTCTTT,CASSGLNTEAFF